The 10 T cell receptor beta chains presented below share a single source sample, sequenced in a study of tumor-infiltrating lymphocytes in primary liver carcinoma. A constant-region primer primed TCR beta cDNA synthesis from 400 to 550 ng of total RNA. Three nested multiplex PCR rounds, a slightly modified ARM-PCR, produced the libraries for TCR beta. Researchers ran the first two PCR rounds for roughly 11 cycles each with TRBV1-TRBV30 forward primers and a C-beta reverse primer. From the multiplex PCR reads, TCRdb called clonotypes with MiXCR, one entry per CDR3 protein. Of about 310,000 distinct CDR3 sequences listed, about 62% are singletons. The authors took blood RNA from unsorted whole blood and also extracted germline DNA. The sample was peripheral blood. The receptors were sampled from a man between 40 and 49 years old with primary liver carcinoma and hepatitis B virus infection.

This clonotype was recorded only once. The chain has TRBV30 and TRBJ1-5; unclear D gene. This CDR3 contains 13 residues. Germline CDR1 reads GTSNPN; CDR2 reads SVGIG (reference sequence). V was clipped by 5 bases and J by 7 bases, with 15 bases between them. The CDR3 spells CAWGRGLRQPQHF. CDR3 coding DNA: TGTGCCTGGGGCCGGGGTCTCAGACAGCCCCAGCATTTT.

V is TRBV21-1 and J is TRBJ2-3; the table calls TRBD1, which could not be checked here. TRBV21-1 constitutes a pseudogene. The CDR3 has 16 amino acids. CDR3 DNA sequence: TGTGCCAGCAGCAAAGACGAGGACAGGGGAATAGATACGCAGTATTTT. Translating gives CASSKDEDRGIDTQYF.

This clonotype was counted only a few times. The chain recombines TRBV6-2 or TRBV6-3 with TRBJ2-2; 7 bases line up with TRBD2. The CDR3 consists of 16 residues. The germline V gene has CDR1 MNHEY and CDR2 SVGEGT. V lost 2 bases, J lost 4 bases, and 7 bases stayed unmatched. The DNA of the CDR3 is TGTGCCAGCAGTTACATGGGCGGGAGTGGCACCGGGGAGCTGTTTTTT. As protein: CASSYMGGSGTGELFF.

This clonotype was seen more than once but under ten times. CDR3 loop: CASSSGQAPYGYTF. CDR3 DNA sequence: TGCGCCAGCAGCTCAGGACAGGCACCCTATGGCTACACCTTC. This chain links TRBV5-1 with TRBJ1-2; the match to TRBD1 covers 7 bases. The germline V gene has CDR1 SGHRS and CDR2 YFSETQ. With V trimmed by 3 bases and J by 4 bases, 6 bases remained unmatched. This CDR3 has 14 residues.

As for this clonotype: This may stem from a read error, because a much larger clone lies one nucleotide away. In DNA form, the CDR3 reads TGTGCCAGCAGCCAAGGTCAGCGGGGTACGCAGTATTTT. Protein: CASSQGQRGTQYF. The gene calls are TRBV4-2 and TRBJ2-3; TRBD2 matches 7 bases. V was pared by 1 base and J by 8 bases, with 3 bases of the junction left unmatched. This CDR3 is 13 amino acids long. Germline V gives CDR1 LGHNA, CDR2 YNFKEQ.

There are many counts of this clonotype. V is TRBV10-3 and J is TRBJ2-2, with unresolved D. Trimming stripped 3 bases from V and 5 bases from J, with 4 bases between. Germline assignment: CDR1 ENHRY and CDR2 SYGVKD. The CDR3 runs to 12 residues. The CDR3 DNA reads as TGTGCCATCAGTGAAGGTACCGGGGAGCTGTTTTTT. Translation gives CAISEGTGELFF.

With regard to this clonotype: A read error may be the cause here, since a much bigger clone is one base away. V usage is TRBV29-1 and J usage is TRBJ1-1; no clear D gene. This CDR3 has 12 residues. V lost 6 bases to trimming and J lost 5 bases, with 13 bases between them. Germline loops: CDR1 SQVTM, CDR2 ANQGSEA. CDR3 in amino acids: CSVKTWVTEAFF. The CDR3 DNA is TGCAGCGTAAAAACATGGGTGACTGAAGCTTTCTTT.

Regarding this clonotype: Given the absence of the conserved phenylalanine or tryptophan at the CDR3 end, a read error is likely. The chain recombines TRBV29-1 with TRBJ2-2, with unresolved D. The germline V gene has CDR1 SQVTM and CDR2 ANQGSEA. The CDR3 has 14 residues. Written as DNA, the CDR3 is TGCAACGTTCTCCTGGCGGCCCACACCGGGGAGCTGTTTTCT. Translation: CNVLLAAHTGELFS.

Points on this clonotype: Possible read error: a much larger clone is one base away. The CDR3 here is CASTFGSLNTGELFF. The CDR3 DNA is TGTGCCAGCACCTTTGGATCCCTGAACACCGGGGAGCTGTTTTTT. The chain has TRBV5-6 and TRBJ2-2; D not certain. Germline V gene lookup returns CDR1 SGHDT and CDR2 YYEEEE. Trimming shortened V by 6 bases and J by 1 base, and 13 bases separated the two germline ends. There are 15 residues in the CDR3.

Of note for this clonotype: Here the CDR3 omits its conserved ending phenylalanine or tryptophan, so a read error is the likely source. V and J are TRBV11-3 and TRBJ2-1; 9 nucleotides line up with TRBD2. Germline V gene sequence: CDR1 SGHNT, CDR2 YENEEA. This CDR3 is built from 15 residues. The CDR3 DNA follows: TGCGCCAGCAGCACAGCGGGGGGCTCCTACAATGAGCAGTTCTAC. It yields the protein CASSTAGGSYNEQFY.